Below, 27 T cell receptor beta chains from the same sample are listed, as sequenced in a study of cytomegalovirus exposure and HLA in healthy donors. The PCR was carried out with 60 Vbeta primers and 13 Jbeta primers. Sequencing used immunoSEQ multiplex PCR; TCRdb keeps in-frame clones, though not all of them. The sample holds 65,000 to 90,000 clones, about 77% seen once. The specimen was PBMCs. The receptors come from a man between 60 and 75 years old in good health and CMV-seronegative.

The chain recombines TRBV7-3 with TRBJ2-2; 9 nucleotides line up with TRBD2. This CDR3 spans 18 amino acids. Losses at the gene ends were 4 bases for V and 8 bases for J; bases not matched to a gene: 17. Germline lookup yields CDR1 SGHTA and CDR2 FQGTGA. CDR3 coding DNA: TGTGCCAGCAGCTCTACGGCGGGGGGGATGTCGGGTGCAGGGGAGCTGTTTTTT. Translated, it gives CASSSTAGGMSGAGELFF.

The chain combines TRBV27 with TRBJ1-5; D is unclear. Trimming shortened V by 5 bases and J by 1 base, and 9 bases separated the two germline ends. The CDR3 has 14 amino acids. The germline V gene encodes CDR1 MNHEY and CDR2 SMNVEV (reference sequence). Here the CDR3 reads CASSLRSSNQPQHF. CDR3 coding DNA: TGTGCCAGCAGTCTCCGGAGCAGCAATCAGCCCCAGCATTTT.

The CDR3 nucleotides read TGTGCCAGCTCCCCCTCGGGACAGGGAGGAGATCAGCCCCAGCATTTT. Its protein is CASSPSGQGGDQPQHF. V and J are TRBV18 and TRBJ1-5; 9 bases align to TRBD1. CDR1 and CDR2 from the germline V gene are KGHSH and LQKENI. The trim removed 6 bases at V and 5 bases at J, leaving 11 bases unmatched. The CDR3 extends over 16 amino acids.

This chain links TRBV11-2 with TRBJ2-5; the match to TRBD1 covers 11 bases. Looked up from germline, CDR1 is SGHAT and CDR2 is FQNNGV. With 0 bases clipped from V and 4 bases from J, the junction kept 4 bases outside the gene matches. The CDR3 consists of 16 residues. This CDR3 is CASSLEAGQGGETQYF. The CDR3, as DNA: TGTGCCAGCAGCTTAGAGGCGGGACAGGGGGGAGAGACCCAGTACTTC.

The chain has TRBV19 and TRBJ1-5; D remains unclear. V was shortened by 3 bases and J by 3 bases, with 9 bases between the two germline ends. CDR3 length: 14 residues. Germline V gene lookup returns CDR1 LNHDA and CDR2 SQIVND (reference sequence). Here the CDR3 DNA reads TGTGCCAGTAGTATCGGCGGGTACAATCAGCCCCAGCATTTT. As protein: CASSIGGYNQPQHF.

The chain uses TRBV21-1 and TRBJ2-7; the table calls TRBD1, which could not be checked here. TRBV21-1 is listed as a pseudogene. The CDR3 is made up of 13 amino acids. CDR3: CATRTGVSYEQYF. DNA of the CDR3: TGTGCCACCCGGACAGGAGTCTCCTACGAGCAGTACTTC.

The chain links TRBV2 to TRBJ1-5; possibly TRBD1 for D (5 bases). The V end lost 7 bases, the J end lost 2 bases, and 12 bases lay between the germline ends. The CDR3 totals 14 residues. Germline values: CDR1 SNHLY, CDR2 FYNNEI. CDR3 bases: TGTGCCAGCATTCAGGGTCGGGGCAATCAGCCCCAGCATTTT. It translates to CASIQGRGNQPQHF.

This clone has a handful of counts. The chain is built from TRBV19 and TRBJ2-7; D is unclear. This CDR3 region has 14 residues. Germline lookup yields CDR1 LNHDA and CDR2 SQIVND (reference sequence). CDR3 sequence reads: CAFFKQKTAYEQYF. CDR3 DNA: TGTGCTTTTTTCAAACAGAAGACGGCATACGAGCAGTACTTC.

The CDR3 nucleotides are TGTGCCAGCCTCTCTAGCGGGGGGGCTTACAATGAGCAGTTCTTC. Its translation is CASLSSGGAYNEQFF. The chain recombines TRBV6-1 with TRBJ2-1; 12 bases match TRBD2. Looked up from germline, CDR1 is MNHNS and CDR2 is SASEGT. The CDR3 is made up of 15 amino acids. The J segment lost 4 bases and the V segment lost 8 bases, leaving 6 bases of the junction unmatched.

This rearrangement joins TRBV10-3 to TRBJ2-2, with D perhaps matching TRBD1 (6 bases). CDR1 and CDR2 from the germline V gene are ENHRY and SYGVKD. The CDR3 sequence is 13 residues long. V lost 0 bases and J 11 bases, leaving 10 bases between the germline ends. This CDR3 is CAISESAGEELFF. CDR3 sequence (DNA): TGTGCCATCAGTGAGTCGGCAGGGGAAGAGCTGTTTTTT.

This rearrangement joins TRBV6-6 to TRBJ2-7, with 7 bases lining up with TRBD1. Trimming cost V 6 bases and J 1 base; bases outside gene matches: 3. The CDR3 totals 13 residues. The germline V gene encodes CDR1 MNHNY and CDR2 SVGAGI (reference sequence). In DNA, the CDR3 is TGTGCCAGCAGGCTGACAGGGTCCTACGAGCAGTACTTC. Amino acids: CASRLTGSYEQYF.

CDR3 in amino acids: CASSRGGGNEQFF. CDR3 sequence (DNA): TGTGCCAGCAGCAGAGGGGGGGGCAATGAGCAGTTCTTC. This chain connects TRBV6-5 to TRBJ2-1; the D gene is possibly TRBD2 (7 bases). The germline gives CDR1 MNHEY, CDR2 SVGAGI. This CDR3 region has 13 residues. The V end lost 6 bases, the J end lost 6 bases, and 12 bases lay between the germline ends.

On this clone: The junction does not match germline at one end; this may be a read error. For the CDR3, the DNA is TGTGCCAGCAGTGAATGGTTCCCGGACAGGCCGAATAGCACGGTCTTC. This codes for CASSEWFPDRPNSTVF. The V and J genes are TRBV25-1 and TRBJ2-1; the match to TRBD1 covers 7 bases. Germline V lookup: CDR1 MGHDK, CDR2 SYGVNS. The length of the CDR3 is 16 residues.

This clone showed up just a few times. This chain joins TRBV6-1 and TRBJ1-1, with D possibly TRBD1 on 5 matching bases. The CDR3 extends over 15 amino acids. Germline-derived CDR1 and CDR2 are MNHNS and SASEGT. Trimming pared 0 bases from V and 4 bases from J, leaving 12 bases between. In DNA, the CDR3 is TGTGCCAGCAGTGAAGCGCTGTCAGGGATCACTGAAGCTTTCTTT. Translating gives CASSEALSGITEAFF.

This clone was seen a single time. This chain connects TRBV9 to TRBJ2-2; TRBD2 is a possible D gene (6 bases). This CDR3 comprises 16 residues. The V gene's germline CDR1 is SGDLS and CDR2 YYNGEE. V dropped 3 bases and J dropped 5 bases, with 17 bases sitting between them. CDR3 sequence: CASSARTNGWTGELFF. CDR3 DNA sequence: TGTGCCAGCAGCGCCCGGACTAACGGGTGGACCGGGGAGCTGTTTTTT.

This clone was observed a handful of times. The J gene is TRBJ1-1, the V gene TRBV29-1; TRBD1 matches 8 bases. The V gene's germline CDR1 is SQVTM and CDR2 ANQGSEA. With V trimmed by 6 bases and J by 6 bases, 9 bases remained unmatched. This CDR3 comprises 13 residues. This CDR3 reads CSVHGQGLAEAFF. DNA for the CDR3: TGCAGCGTCCACGGACAGGGTCTGGCTGAAGCTTTCTTT.

The J gene is TRBJ1-5, the V gene TRBV6-5; D unresolved. The ends were cut back, 4 bases at V and 3 bases at J, with 13 bases in the middle. The CDR3 totals 15 residues. Germline loops: CDR1 MNHEY, CDR2 SVGAGI. CDR3 DNA: TGTGCCAGCAGTTTAGGAGACGGGATCAATCAGCCCCAGCATTTT. This sequence encodes CASSLGDGINQPQHF.

This clone was seen a single time. The chain recombines TRBV19 with TRBJ1-4, with TRBD1 identical over 7 bases. The germline gives CDR1 LNHDA, CDR2 SQIVND (reference sequence). The CDR3 has 14 amino acids. The V gene end was trimmed by 5 bases and the J gene end by 8 bases; junction bases not matched to a gene: 8. The CDR3 region is CASSFLSRGEKLFF. CDR3 DNA sequence: TGTGCCAGTAGTTTCTTATCCAGGGGGGAAAAACTGTTTTTT.

This sequence joins TRBV7-6 and TRBJ2-1; 11 bases are shared with TRBD2. Germline V gives CDR1 SGHVS, CDR2 FNYEAQ. The V gene end was trimmed by 4 bases and the J gene end by 6 bases; junction bases not matched to a gene: 5. The CDR3 is 15 amino acids. CDR3 residues: CASSSRLAGSNEQFF. The CDR3 DNA reads as TGTGCCAGCAGCTCCCGACTAGCGGGGTCCAATGAGCAGTTCTTC. Full variable domain (remainder filled in from reference TRBV7-6 and TRBJ2-1): GAGVSQSPRYKVTKRGQDVALRCDPISGHVSLYWYRQALGQGPEFLTYFNYEAQQDKSGLPNDRFSAERPEGSISTLTIQRTEQRDSAMYRCASSSRLAGSNEQFFGPGTRLTVL.

The sample holds a few counts of this clone. The V and J genes are TRBV6-5 and TRBJ1-1; D is possibly TRBD1 (5 bases). The CDR3 has 13 residues. V gave up 6 bases and J gave up 7 bases, with 15 bases separating them. Germline V gene lookup returns CDR1 MNHEY and CDR2 SVGAGI. In nucleotides, the CDR3 is TGTGCCAGCAGCCCCAGGGAGGTTGATGAAGCTTTCTTT. Its protein product is CASSPREVDEAFF.

This clone appeared a single time. The chain carries TRBV18 and TRBJ2-7, with 13 positions matching TRBD2. The germline V gene encodes CDR1 KGHSH and CDR2 LQKENI. V trimming: 0 bases; J trimming: 3 bases; junction bases outside the gene matches: 8. This CDR3 contains 18 residues. CDR3 amino acids: CASSPPGLAGTSDYEQYF. CDR3 nucleotide sequence: TGTGCCAGCTCACCACCGGGACTAGCGGGGACATCCGACTACGAGCAGTACTTC.

The chain recombines TRBV7-8 with TRBJ1-5; 9 positions agree with TRBD1. The CDR3 spans 14 residues. J was trimmed by 6 bases and V by 9 bases; bases with no gene match: 9. The germline CDR1 and CDR2 sequences are SGHVS and FQNEAQ. CDR3: CASSGSTGGQPQHF. As DNA, the CDR3 is TGTGCCAGTTCGGGGTCGACAGGGGGTCAGCCCCAGCATTTT.

V and J are TRBV6-1 and TRBJ1-2; tentative D call: TRBD1 (6 bases). CDR3 length: 15 residues. The V gene's germline CDR1 is MNHNS and CDR2 SASEGT. The V end was cut by 0 bases, the J end by 4 bases, with 12 bases between. This chain's CDR3 is CASSEAPGASYGYTF. As DNA, the CDR3 is TGTGCCAGCAGTGAAGCACCAGGGGCTAGCTATGGCTACACCTTC.

The chain couples TRBV2 to TRBJ1-1; D remains unclear. CDR3 length: 10 residues. CDR1 and CDR2 from the germline V gene are SNHLY and FYNNEI. V lost 7 bases and J 10 bases, leaving 10 bases between the germline ends. The chain's CDR3 is CASTVSRAFF. The CDR3, as DNA: TGTGCCAGCACTGTGAGTAGAGCTTTCTTT.

The rearrangement joins TRBV29-1 to TRBJ1-2, with a tentative D call TRBD1 (6 bases). The CDR3 consists of 11 residues. The V gene lost 6 bases and the J gene lost 3 bases, with 8 bases spanning the gap. Germline V CDR1 and CDR2: SQVTM, ANQGSEA. The CDR3 loop is CSVRQDYGYTF. CDR3 DNA sequence: TGCAGCGTGCGACAGGACTATGGCTACACCTTC.

This chain links TRBV6-1 with TRBJ2-3; 10 nucleotides agree with TRBD2. Per germline, CDR1 MNHNS and CDR2 SASEGT. CDR3 size: 17 residues. V was clipped by 0 bases and J by 2 bases; unmatched bases: 5. The CDR3 region has the DNA TGTGCCAGCAGTGAAGCGGGAGCGGGGGGGCCCACAGATACGCAGTATTTT. Translating it yields CASSEAGAGGPTDTQYF.

This rearrangement joins TRBV7-9 to TRBJ2-1, with 9 nucleotides matching TRBD1. Unmatched junction bases numbered 14, after V lost 5 bases and J lost 9 bases. Germline V gives CDR1 SEHNR, CDR2 FQNEAQ (reference sequence). This CDR3 comprises 16 residues. In DNA form, the CDR3 reads TGTGCCAGCAGCCCTATAACAGGGGGCGCACAGGGTGAGCAGTTCTTC. Protein: CASSPITGGAQGEQFF. The full variable domain, in which reference TRBV7-9 and TRBJ2-1 provide the parts outside the CDR3, is DTGVSQNPRHKITKRGQNVTFRCDPISEHNRLYWYRQTLGQGPEFLTYFQNEAQLEKSRLLSDRFSAERPKGSFSTLEIQRTEQGDSAMYLCASSPITGGAQGEQFFGPGTRLTVL.